One sample yielded the 25 T cell receptor beta chains listed below, sequenced in a study of blood T cell repertoires in COVID-19. The data were produced by immunoSEQ multiplex PCR, yet TCRdb's version contains in-frame clones alone and is incomplete. The repertoire holds about 350,000 clones, with almost 90% as singletons. Sequencing was performed on PBMCs or T cells enriched from blood (not recorded which). These receptors all come from a woman aged 30 to 39 who had been exposed to COVID-19.

The gene calls are TRBV2 and TRBJ1-3; 7 nucleotides align to TRBD1. J gave up 0 bases and V 4 bases, and 9 bases lay outside the gene matches. The germline CDR1 and CDR2 sequences are SNHLY and FYNNEI. CDR3 length: 17 amino acids. The CDR3 coding sequence is TGTGCCAGCAGTGTAGGGGGCAGTCCCTCCTCTGGAAACACCATATATTTT. Translated: CASSVGGSPSSGNTIYF.

The chain has TRBV4-1 and TRBJ1-2, with 9 positions matching TRBD1. Germline CDR1 and CDR2: MGHRA and YSYEKL. Losses at the gene ends were 1 base for V and 7 bases for J; bases not matched to a gene: 4. The CDR3 spans 14 residues. CDR3 protein: CASSQGTGVGGYTF. The CDR3 nucleotides are TGCGCCAGCAGCCAAGGGACAGGGGTGGGTGGCTACACCTTC.

The chain combines TRBV9 with TRBJ2-2; the D is unclear. In germline, CDR1 is SGDLS, CDR2 YYNGEE. Trimming took 3 bases from V and 0 from J, leaving 3 bases between them. CDR3 length: 13 amino acids. CDR3 sequence: CASSAANTGELFF. The CDR3 DNA reads TGTGCCAGCAGCGCCGCGAACACCGGGGAGCTGTTTTTT.

The chain uses TRBV5-1 and TRBJ2-7; D perhaps matches TRBD1 (6 bases). V was trimmed by 0 bases and J by 2 bases, leaving 12 bases between them. Per the germline V gene, CDR1 is SGHRS and CDR2 is YFSETQ. The CDR3 sequence is 15 residues long. The CDR3 region is CASSLGGGSPYEQYF. The CDR3 nucleotides are TGCGCCAGCAGCTTGGGAGGGGGTTCTCCCTACGAGCAGTACTTC.

This sequence joins TRBV7-9 and TRBJ2-7; 9 bases match TRBD1. V dropped 4 bases and J dropped 6; count of bases not matched to a gene: 13. CDR3 length: 16 amino acids. Looked up from germline, CDR1 is SEHNR and CDR2 is FQNEAQ (reference sequence). This chain's CDR3 is CASSSAGGQGIFEQYF. CDR3 DNA: TGTGCCAGCAGCTCCGCAGGGGGACAGGGCATCTTCGAGCAGTACTTC.

The V call is TRBV10-2, the J call TRBJ1-2; D not resolved. Trimming took off 2 bases at V and 8 bases at J, with 12 bases between the two ends. Germline values: CDR1 WSHSY, CDR2 SAAADI. The CDR3 loop spans 13 amino acids. The CDR3 here is CASSEPMGSGYTF. As DNA, the CDR3 is TGCGCCAGCAGTGAGCCGATGGGGAGCGGCTACACCTTC.

The J gene is TRBJ2-7, the V gene TRBV5-1; 8 bases match TRBD2. CDR1 SGHRS and CDR2 YFSETQ come from the germline V gene. V lost 2 bases, J lost 2 bases, and 3 bases stayed unmatched. There are 14 residues in the CDR3. The CDR3 region has the DNA TGCGCCAGCAGCTTAAGGGGACTAGCCTACGAGCAGTACTTC. Encoded protein: CASSLRGLAYEQYF.

The table lists this clone with a count of one. The chain is built from TRBV19 and TRBJ1-4, with D possibly matching TRBD1 (6 bases). CDR1 and CDR2 from the germline V gene are LNHDA and SQIVND (reference sequence). The CDR3 is made up of 14 amino acids. V was clipped by 7 bases and J by 8 bases, with 17 bases between them. The CDR3 bases are TGTGCCAGTACCCGACTGTTCCAGGGGGAAAAACTGTTTTTT. Translating it yields CASTRLFQGEKLFF. Complete variable domain (other parts from reference TRBV19 and TRBJ1-4): DGGITQSPKYLFRKEGQNVTLSCEQNLNHDAMYWYRQDPGQGLRLIYYSQIVNDFQKGDIAEGYSVSREKKESFPLTVTSAQKNPTAFYLCASTRLFQGEKLFFGSGTQLSVL.

V usage is TRBV27 and J usage is TRBJ2-2; TRBD2 matches 7 bases. Germline CDR1 is MNHEY and CDR2 is SMNVEV (reference sequence). The CDR3 runs 16 residues. J lost 1 base, V lost 1 base, and 3 bases had no gene match. CDR3 loop: CASSLWASGNTGELFF. The CDR3 nucleotides read TGTGCCAGCAGTTTATGGGCTAGCGGGAACACCGGGGAGCTGTTTTTT.

This clone appeared a single time. The chain is built from TRBV11-2 and TRBJ2-5, with TRBD2 matching 10 bases. Unmatched junction bases numbered 3, after V lost 4 bases and J lost 4 bases. The CDR3 contains 14 residues. CDR1 is SGHAT, CDR2 FQNNGV, per germline. CDR3 protein: CASSSLAGAETQYF. The CDR3 DNA reads TGTGCCAGCAGCTCCCTAGCGGGAGCAGAGACCCAGTACTTC. Combining the CDR3 with reference TRBV11-2 and TRBJ2-5 gives the whole variable domain EAGVAQSPRYKIIEKRQSVAFWCNPISGHATLYWYQQILGQGPKLLIQFQNNGVVDDSQLPKDRFSAERLKGVDSTLKIQPAKLEDSAVYLCASSSLAGAETQYFGPGTRLLVL.

The rearrangement links TRBV30 to TRBJ1-5; 9 nucleotides match TRBD1. The CDR3 is 15 amino acids. Germline-derived CDR1 and CDR2 are GTSNPN and SVGIG (reference sequence). The ends lost 5 bases at V and 6 bases at J; junction bases unmatched: 11. The CDR3 region is CAWDPGQGGGQPQHF. The CDR3, as DNA: TGTGCCTGGGACCCGGGACAGGGAGGCGGTCAGCCCCAGCATTTT.

This chain links TRBV28 with TRBJ1-1, with a possible D match to TRBD1 (5 bases). The CDR3 loop spans 14 amino acids. Trimming left V 7 bases short and J 5 bases short, with 17 bases between. CDR1 MDHEN and CDR2 SYDVKM come from the germline V gene. CDR3 region: CASTYPGGGTEAFF. DNA of the CDR3: TGTGCCAGCACCTATCCGGGGGGAGGGACTGAAGCTTTCTTT.

The chain couples TRBV19 to TRBJ1-3, with 7 bases identical to TRBD1. Germline values: CDR1 LNHDA, CDR2 SQIVND (reference sequence). CDR3 length: 13 residues. V was pared by 8 bases and J by 4 bases, with 5 bases of the junction left unmatched. CDR3 loop: CASGGTAGNTIYF. For the CDR3, the DNA is TGTGCCAGTGGGGGGACAGCCGGAAACACCATATATTTT.

The chain joins TRBV18 to TRBJ1-1; D is unclear. Germline V gives CDR1 KGHSH, CDR2 LQKENI. V gave up 3 bases and J gave up 0 bases, with 5 bases separating them. The CDR3 length is 13 residues. The CDR3 loop reads CASSPSLNTEAFF. CDR3 DNA sequence: TGTGCCAGCTCACCTAGCCTGAACACTGAAGCTTTCTTT.

The DNA for the CDR3 is TGTGCCAGCAGCCAAGGTTCGGTAGGGGGCGACAATCAGCCCCAGCATTTT. Protein sequence: CASSQGSVGGDNQPQHF. This chain joins TRBV3-1 (or the pseudogene TRBV3-2) and TRBJ1-5; 7 bases agree with TRBD1. The germline V gene encodes CDR1 LGHDT and CDR2 YNNKEL (reference sequence). V lost 1 base and J lost 3; bases outside the gene matches: 9. The CDR3 sequence is 17 residues long.

This chain joins TRBV27 and TRBJ2-7, with 7 bases that match TRBD1. This CDR3 is 15 amino acids long. From germline, CDR1 is MNHEY and CDR2 SMNVEV (reference sequence). The junction had 8 bases not matched to a gene; V was cut back by 6 bases and J by 0 bases. The CDR3 sequence is CASSTGQRVSYEQYF. The CDR3 bases are TGTGCCAGCAGCACGGGACAGCGCGTCTCCTACGAGCAGTACTTC.

The CDR3 reads CASRSGYTEAFF. Written as DNA, the CDR3 is TGTGCCAGCAGATCAGGGTACACTGAAGCTTTCTTT. The V gene is TRBV12-3 or TRBV12-4, the J gene TRBJ1-1; D may be TRBD1 (5 bases). The V gene lost 6 bases and the J gene lost 3 bases, with 8 bases spanning the gap. The CDR3 consists of 12 residues.

V gene TRBV18 combines with J gene TRBJ2-7; weak D call: TRBD1 (6 bases). This CDR3 has 14 amino acids. Trimming removed 3 bases at V and 5 bases at J, with 14 bases between. Germline CDR1 reads KGHSH; CDR2 reads LQKENI. The CDR3 loop is CASSPPSRDNEQYF. In nucleotides, the CDR3 is TGTGCCAGCTCACCGCCTTCCAGGGACAACGAGCAGTACTTC.

V is TRBV18 and J is TRBJ2-7, with 7 bases that match TRBD1. The CDR3 spans 13 residues. Germline V gene data show CDR1 as KGHSH and CDR2 as LQKENI. V lost 3 bases to trimming and J lost 3 bases; unmatched junction nucleotides: 2. CDR3 nucleotides: TGTGCCAGCTCACCGACAGGGCTCTACGAGCAGTACTTC. Translating gives CASSPTGLYEQYF. Variable domain in full (rest from reference TRBV18 and TRBJ2-7): NAGVMQNPRHLVRRRGQEARLRCSPMKGHSHVYWYRQLPEEGLKFMVYLQKENIIDESGMPKERFSAEFPKEGPSILRIQQVVRGDSAAYFCASSPTGLYEQYFGPGTRLTVT.

This clone was seen only once. This sequence joins TRBV2 and TRBJ2-1, with 11 positions matching TRBD2. Trimming cost V 6 bases and J 4 bases; bases outside gene matches: 8. This CDR3 region has 16 residues. Germline V gene lookup returns CDR1 SNHLY and CDR2 FYNNEI. DNA of the CDR3: TGTGCCAGCAGAATCACCGGGACTAGCGGTTACAATGAGCAGTTCTTC. This translates into CASRITGTSGYNEQFF.

The chain has TRBV5-1 and TRBJ2-1, with 12 bases matching TRBD2. CDR1 and CDR2 from the germline V gene are SGHRS and YFSETQ. J gave up 0 bases and V 0 bases, and 13 bases lay outside the gene matches. The CDR3 runs to 21 residues. This CDR3 is CASSLGMGGLAGPSSYNEQFF. The CDR3, as DNA: TGCGCCAGCAGCTTGGGCATGGGGGGACTAGCGGGTCCAAGCTCCTACAATGAGCAGTTCTTC. Full variable domain (outside the CDR3, taken from reference TRBV5-1 and TRBJ2-1): KAGVTQTPRYLIKTRGQQVTLSCSPISGHRSVSWYQQTPGQGLQFLFEYFSETQRNKGNFPGRFSGRQFSNSRSEMNVSTLELGDSALYLCASSLGMGGLAGPSSYNEQFFGPGTRLTVL.

For the CDR3, the DNA is TGTGCCAGCAGAGCGGGAGGGACCGGGGAGCTGTTTTTT. This translates into CASRAGGTGELFF. The chain recombines TRBV7-8 with TRBJ2-2, with TRBD2 identical over 10 bases. V dropped 6 bases and J dropped 5; count of bases not matched to a gene: 0. Germline V CDR1 and CDR2: SGHVS, FQNEAQ. The CDR3 has 13 residues.

The chain combines TRBV3-1 (or the pseudogene TRBV3-2) with TRBJ1-2; TRBD1 matches at 9 bases. Germline loops: CDR1 LGHDT, CDR2 YNNKEL (reference sequence). The CDR3 runs to 14 residues. The junction had 4 bases not matched to a gene; V was cut back by 0 bases and J by 8 bases. This CDR3 is CASSQDWTGEGYTF. In DNA form, the CDR3 reads TGTGCCAGCAGCCAAGATTGGACAGGGGAGGGCTACACCTTC.

This clone was counted a single time. The V call is TRBV7-9, the J call TRBJ1-1, with TRBD1 matching over 8 bases. This CDR3 contains 14 residues. Germline loops: CDR1 SEHNR, CDR2 FQNEAQ (reference sequence). J was trimmed by 5 bases and V by 6 bases; bases with no gene match: 8. The CDR3 loop reads CASSSGGAVTEAFF. The CDR3 nucleotides are TGTGCCAGCAGTTCAGGGGGCGCGGTAACTGAAGCTTTCTTT.

Comment on this clone: The sample holds other DNA sequences that translate to the same CDR3. The chain is built from TRBV5-1 and TRBJ1-2, with D possibly TRBD1 on 6 matching bases. Germline V CDR1 and CDR2: SGHRS, YFSETQ. V gave up 4 bases and J gave up 4 bases, with 8 bases separating them. There are 12 residues in the CDR3. In DNA, the CDR3 is TGCGCCAGCAGCCCAGGGGTCTATGGCTACACCTTC. Protein product: CASSPGVYGYTF. The full variable domain, rest sourced from reference TRBV5-1 and TRBJ1-2, is KAGVTQTPRYLIKTRGQQVTLSCSPISGHRSVSWYQQTPGQGLQFLFEYFSETQRNKGNFPGRFSGRQFSNSRSEMNVSTLELGDSALYLCASSPGVYGYTFGSGTRLTVV.